This T cell receptor beta chain originates from a study of T cells expressing NK-cell markers. Study at large: It was sorted CD3+CD56-NKG2C+, CD3+CD56+NKG2C- and CD3+CD56+NKG2C+ T cells that provided the TCR beta repertoires. Eight donors were sequenced, of whom seven were HCMV-seropositive, while the remaining one was HCMV-seronegative.

In regard to this clonotype: Its cognate antigen is unknown.

The CDR3 has 12 residues. TCRdb derives one entry per CDR3 protein from the 5' RACE reads, leaving out DNA. This sample's table reports about 460,000 distinct CDR3 sequences. Whole-study results and caveats: Once again these clonotypes came out on top in the CD3+CD56-NKG2C+ fraction of a handful of donors.

Sequencing was carried out using blood T cells: a sorted CD56 or NKG2C T cell subset, CD4+ or CD8+ T cells, or bulk PBMC T cells (not recorded which). The clonotype was recovered from a woman aged 45-65 years in good health. The gene calls are TRBV12-3 or TRBV12-4 and TRBJ2-5. The CDR3 protein is CASSSSTQTQYF.